This TCR beta chain stems from a study of T cells in Graves' hyperthyroidism and ophthalmopathy. Study results and caveats: Blood also showed most of the thyroid clonotypes that were expanded above 0.001. In the analysis, a 13 V-J model separated ophthalmopathy from stable hyperthyroidism.

Researchers amplified the TCR beta CDR3 regions from RNA transcripts. The HTBI primer set drove a first-round RT-PCR of the TCR CDR3. TCRdb redid the calling of the multiplex PCR reads with MiXCR, one entry per CDR3 protein. The data show about 200,000 distinct CDR3 sequences, roughly 15% seen once. For the diagnoses, clinical symptoms, serum thyroxine and TRAb, thyroid ultrasound and orbital computed tomography were used. The PBMCs were taken from approximately 9 ml of fresh peripheral blood. Germline lookup yields CDR1 LNHDA and CDR2 SQIVND (reference sequence). V trimming: 4 bases; J trimming: 6 bases; junction bases outside the gene matches: 4. The CDR3 runs 13 residues. This clonotype was counted only a few times. What it recognizes is unknown.

The source is a man aged 50 to 59 with Graves' hyperthyroidism. The chain combines TRBV19 with TRBJ1-1, with 8 bases aligning to TRBD1. The sequencing input was blood. The CDR3 DNA reads TGTGCCAGTAGTACGGACAGGGCTCCTGAAGCTTTCTTT. It translates to CASSTDRAPEAFF.